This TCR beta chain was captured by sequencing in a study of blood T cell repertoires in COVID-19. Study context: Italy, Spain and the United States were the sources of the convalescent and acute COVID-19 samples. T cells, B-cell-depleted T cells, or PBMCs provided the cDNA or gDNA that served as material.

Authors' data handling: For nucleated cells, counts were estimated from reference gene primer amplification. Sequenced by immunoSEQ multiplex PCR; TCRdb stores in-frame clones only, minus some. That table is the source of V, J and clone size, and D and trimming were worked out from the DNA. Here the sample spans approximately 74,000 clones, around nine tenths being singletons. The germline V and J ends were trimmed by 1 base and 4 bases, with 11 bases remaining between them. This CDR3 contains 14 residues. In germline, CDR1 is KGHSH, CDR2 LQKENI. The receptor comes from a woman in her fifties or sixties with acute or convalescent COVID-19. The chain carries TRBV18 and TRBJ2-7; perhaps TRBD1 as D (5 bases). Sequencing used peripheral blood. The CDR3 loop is CASSPLPQGYEQYF. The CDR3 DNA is TGTGCCAGCTCACCACTTCCGCAGGGATACGAGCAGTACTTC.